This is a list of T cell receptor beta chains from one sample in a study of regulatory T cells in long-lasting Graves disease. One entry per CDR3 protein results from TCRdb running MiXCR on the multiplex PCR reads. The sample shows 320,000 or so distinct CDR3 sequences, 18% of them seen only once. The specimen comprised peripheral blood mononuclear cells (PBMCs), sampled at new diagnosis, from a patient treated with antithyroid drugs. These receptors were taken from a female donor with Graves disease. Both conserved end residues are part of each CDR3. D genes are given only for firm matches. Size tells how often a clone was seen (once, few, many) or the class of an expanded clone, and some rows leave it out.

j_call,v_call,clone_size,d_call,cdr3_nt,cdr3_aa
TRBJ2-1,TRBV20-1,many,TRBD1,TGCAGTGCTTTGGACAGGGGGATCTTCAATGAGCAGTTCTTC,CSALDRGIFNEQFF
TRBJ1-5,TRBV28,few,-,TGTGCCAGCAGCCCGACCGGGTTGGGCGGCAATCAGCCCCAGCATTTT,CASSPTGLGGNQPQHF
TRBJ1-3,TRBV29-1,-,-,TGCAGCGTTGAAGATAAGGTGAACACCATATATTTT,CSVEDKVNTIYF
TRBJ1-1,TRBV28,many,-,TGTGCCAGCAGTTTGGGGACGACGGGGAACACTGAAGCTTTCTTT,CASSLGTTGNTEAFF
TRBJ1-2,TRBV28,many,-,TGTGCCAGCAGTCCGAGGGAGAGTTCCTATGGCTACACCTTC,CASSPRESSYGYTF
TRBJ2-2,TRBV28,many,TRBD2,TGTGCCAGCAGAAGGACTAGCGGGAGTGGGCACGGGGAGCTGTTTTTT,CASRRTSGSGHGELFF
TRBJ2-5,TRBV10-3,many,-,TGTGCCATCACTGAAACCGACAGGGGAGGGGAGACCCAGTACTTC,CAITETDRGGETQYF
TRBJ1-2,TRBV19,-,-,TGTGCCAGTAGCCGTGGAACAAGCGGTGGCTACACCTTC,CASSRGTSGGYTF
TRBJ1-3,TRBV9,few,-,TGTGCCAGCAGCGTAGGGACCGCGGCTGGAAACACCATATATTTT,CASSVGTAAGNTIYF
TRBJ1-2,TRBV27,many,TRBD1,TGTGCCAGCAGTCACGGGACAGGTCCCTACACCTTC,CASSHGTGPYTF
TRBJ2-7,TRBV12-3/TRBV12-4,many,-,TGTGCCAGCAGTTCAAGTCACGACGAGCAGTACTTC,CASSSSHDEQYF
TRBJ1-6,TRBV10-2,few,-,TGCGCCAGCCTGAAGGGTAACTCCTATAATTCACCCCTCCACTTT,CASLKGNSYNSPLHF
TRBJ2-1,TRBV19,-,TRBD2,TGTGCCCCCGGGACTAGCGGTTCTCCTGAGCAGTTCTTC,CAPGTSGSPEQFF
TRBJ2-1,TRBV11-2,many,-,TGTGCCAGCAGCCCCGGTGACAATGAGCAGTTCTTC,CASSPGDNEQFF
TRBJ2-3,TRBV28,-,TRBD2,TGTGCCAGTAGCGGGAGGATCGGTACAGATACGCAGTATTTT,CASSGRIGTDTQYF
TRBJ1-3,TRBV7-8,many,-,TGTGCCAGCAGCTTAGCCGCAGGGGCGGCTGGAAACACCATATATTTT,CASSLAAGAAGNTIYF
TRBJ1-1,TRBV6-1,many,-,TGTGCCAGCAGTGAATCCAGGGGAGCTTTCTTT,CASSESRGAFF
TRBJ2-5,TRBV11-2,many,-,TGTGCCAGCGCTGAAGGCGCAGGAGAGACCCAGTACTTC,CASAEGAGETQYF
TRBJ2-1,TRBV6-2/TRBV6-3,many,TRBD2,TGTGCCAGCAGTTACTCGTTAGCGGGTGAGCACAATGAGCAGTTCTTC,CASSYSLAGEHNEQFF
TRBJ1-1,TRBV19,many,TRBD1,TGTGCCAGTAGTATATGGCAGGGGGTCGGCAACACTGAAGCTTTCTTT,CASSIWQGVGNTEAFF
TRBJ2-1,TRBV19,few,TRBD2,TGTGCCACCCATCGACCGGGGGGGGGAGGGCCGGATGAGCAGTTCTTC,CATHRPGGGGPDEQFF
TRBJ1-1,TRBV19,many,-,TGTGCCAGTAGTATAGCAGACTTGGGGGGCGAAGCTTTCTTT,CASSIADLGGEAFF
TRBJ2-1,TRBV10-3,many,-,TGTGCCATCAGGATCAGGGACAATGAGCAGTTCTTC,CAIRIRDNEQFF
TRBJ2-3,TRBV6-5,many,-,TGTGCCAGCAGTTACTTCGGGGCAGATACGCAGTATTTT,CASSYFGADTQYF
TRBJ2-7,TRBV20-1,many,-,TGCAGTGCTAGAGAAGGCAGGGGCGAGCAGTACTTC,CSAREGRGEQYF
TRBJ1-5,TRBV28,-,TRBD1,TGTGCCAACAGTCCAGGACAGGGGCCGGGCAATCAGCCCCAGCATTTT,CANSPGQGPGNQPQHF
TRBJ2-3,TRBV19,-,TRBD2,TGTGCCAGTAGTCCCCTCCCTAGCGGGAGCACAGATACGCAGTATTTT,CASSPLPSGSTDTQYF
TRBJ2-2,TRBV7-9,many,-,TGTGCCAGCAGCTTAGCGCGACCCTTGGGATTAGCGTACACCGGGGAGCTGTTTTTT,CASSLARPLGLAYTGELFF
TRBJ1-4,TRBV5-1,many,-,TGCGCCAGCAGCTTGGGGAGGGGAAGTGAAAAACTGTTTTTT,CASSLGRGSEKLFF
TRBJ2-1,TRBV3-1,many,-,TGTGCCAGCAGCCAATATCAGGGATTTAGGAGGGATGAGCAGTTCTTC,CASSQYQGFRRDEQFF
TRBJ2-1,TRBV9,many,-,TGTGCCAGCAGCCCCTGGGAGCGGGCCAACAATGAGCAGTTCTTC,CASSPWERANNEQFF
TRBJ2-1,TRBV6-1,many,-,TGTGCCAGCAGTCCACCCGGTTTAGGGAGGAATGAGCAGTTCTTC,CASSPPGLGRNEQFF